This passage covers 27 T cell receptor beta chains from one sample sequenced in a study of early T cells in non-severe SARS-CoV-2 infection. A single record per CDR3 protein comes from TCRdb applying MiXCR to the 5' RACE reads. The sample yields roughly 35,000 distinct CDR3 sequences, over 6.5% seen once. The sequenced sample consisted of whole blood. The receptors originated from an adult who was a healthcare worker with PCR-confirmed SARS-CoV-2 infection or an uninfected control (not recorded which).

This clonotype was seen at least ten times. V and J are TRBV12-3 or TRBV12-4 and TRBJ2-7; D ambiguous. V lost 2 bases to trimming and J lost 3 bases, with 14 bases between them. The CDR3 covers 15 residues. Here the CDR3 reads CASSLTPLGGYEQYF. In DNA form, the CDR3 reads TGTGCCAGCAGTTTAACCCCCCTTGGTGGCTACGAGCAGTACTTC.

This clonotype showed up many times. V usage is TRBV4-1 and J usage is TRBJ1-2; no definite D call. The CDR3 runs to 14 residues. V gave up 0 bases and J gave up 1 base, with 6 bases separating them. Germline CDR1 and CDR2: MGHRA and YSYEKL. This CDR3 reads CASSQDRLNYGYTF. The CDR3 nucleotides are TGCGCCAGCAGCCAAGATCGCCTTAACTATGGCTACACCTTC.

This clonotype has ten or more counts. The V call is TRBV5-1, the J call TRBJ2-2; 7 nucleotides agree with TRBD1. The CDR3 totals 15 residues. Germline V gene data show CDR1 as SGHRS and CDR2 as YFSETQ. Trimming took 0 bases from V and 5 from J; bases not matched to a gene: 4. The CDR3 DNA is TGCGCCAGCAGCTTGGCCGAGGGGGCAACCGGGGAGCTGTTTTTT. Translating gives CASSLAEGATGELFF.

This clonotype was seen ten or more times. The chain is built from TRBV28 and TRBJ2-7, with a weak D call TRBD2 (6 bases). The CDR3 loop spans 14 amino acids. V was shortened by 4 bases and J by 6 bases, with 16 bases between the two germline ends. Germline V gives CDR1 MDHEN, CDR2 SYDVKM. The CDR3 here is CASSYQEGPGEQYF. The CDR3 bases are TGTGCCAGCAGTTACCAGGAGGGCCCGGGCGAGCAGTACTTC.

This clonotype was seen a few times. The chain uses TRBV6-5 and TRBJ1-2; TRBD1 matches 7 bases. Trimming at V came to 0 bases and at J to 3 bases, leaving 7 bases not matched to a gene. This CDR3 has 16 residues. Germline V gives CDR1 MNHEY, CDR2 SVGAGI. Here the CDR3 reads CASSYSRWDSYYGYTF. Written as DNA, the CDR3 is TGTGCCAGCAGTTACTCGAGATGGGACAGCTACTATGGCTACACCTTC.

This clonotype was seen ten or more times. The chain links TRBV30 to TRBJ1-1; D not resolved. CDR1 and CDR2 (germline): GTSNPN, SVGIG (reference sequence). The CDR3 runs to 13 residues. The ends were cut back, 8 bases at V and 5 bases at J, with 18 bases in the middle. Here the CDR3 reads CAVLTVGWTEAFF. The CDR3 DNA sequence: TGTGCCGTATTAACCGTTGGGTGGACTGAAGCTTTCTTT.

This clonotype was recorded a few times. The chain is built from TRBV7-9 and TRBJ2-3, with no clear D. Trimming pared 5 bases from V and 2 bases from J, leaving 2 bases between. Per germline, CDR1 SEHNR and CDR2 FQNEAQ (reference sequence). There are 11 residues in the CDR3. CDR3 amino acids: CASSVTDTQYF. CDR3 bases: TGTGCCAGCAGCGTCACAGATACGCAGTATTTT.

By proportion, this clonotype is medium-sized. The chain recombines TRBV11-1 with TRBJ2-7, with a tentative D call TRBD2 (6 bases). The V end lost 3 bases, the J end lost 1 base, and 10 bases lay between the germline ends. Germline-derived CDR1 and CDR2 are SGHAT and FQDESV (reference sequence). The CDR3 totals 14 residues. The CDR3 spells CASSFTGGSYEQYF. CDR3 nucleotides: TGTGCCAGCAGCTTCACCGGGGGTTCCTACGAGCAGTACTTC.

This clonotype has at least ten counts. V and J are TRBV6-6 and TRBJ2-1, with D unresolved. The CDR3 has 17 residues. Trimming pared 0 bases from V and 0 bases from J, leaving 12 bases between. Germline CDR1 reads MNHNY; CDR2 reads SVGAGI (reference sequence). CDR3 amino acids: CASSYSTSPRSYNEQFF. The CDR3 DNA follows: TGTGCCAGCAGTTACTCGACGTCGCCGCGCTCCTACAATGAGCAGTTCTTC.

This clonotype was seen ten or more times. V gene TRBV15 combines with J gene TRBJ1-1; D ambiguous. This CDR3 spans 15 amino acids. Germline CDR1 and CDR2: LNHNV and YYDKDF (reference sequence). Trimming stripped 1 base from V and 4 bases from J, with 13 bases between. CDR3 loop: CATSRGTVRGTEAFF. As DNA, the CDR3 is TGTGCCACCAGCAGAGGAACGGTACGGGGCACTGAAGCTTTCTTT.

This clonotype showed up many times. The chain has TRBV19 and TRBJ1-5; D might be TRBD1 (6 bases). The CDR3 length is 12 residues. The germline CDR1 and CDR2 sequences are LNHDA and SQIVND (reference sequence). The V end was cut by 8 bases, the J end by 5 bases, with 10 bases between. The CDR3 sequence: CASGGLHQPQHF. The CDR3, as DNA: TGTGCCAGTGGGGGCCTACATCAGCCCCAGCATTTT.

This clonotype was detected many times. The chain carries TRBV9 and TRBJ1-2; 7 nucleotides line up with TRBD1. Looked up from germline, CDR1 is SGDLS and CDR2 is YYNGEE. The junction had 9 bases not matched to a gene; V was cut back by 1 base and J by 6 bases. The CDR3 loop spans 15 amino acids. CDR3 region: CASSVYEQGLDGYTF. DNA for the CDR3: TGTGCCAGCAGCGTATATGAACAGGGGCTGGATGGCTACACCTTC.

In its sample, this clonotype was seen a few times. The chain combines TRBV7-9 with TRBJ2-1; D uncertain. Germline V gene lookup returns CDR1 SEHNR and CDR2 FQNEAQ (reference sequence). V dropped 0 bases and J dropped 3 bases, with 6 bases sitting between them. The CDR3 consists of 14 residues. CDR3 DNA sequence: TGTGCCAGCAGCTTAGCGGGAAGCTACAATGAGCAGTTCTTC. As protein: CASSLAGSYNEQFF.

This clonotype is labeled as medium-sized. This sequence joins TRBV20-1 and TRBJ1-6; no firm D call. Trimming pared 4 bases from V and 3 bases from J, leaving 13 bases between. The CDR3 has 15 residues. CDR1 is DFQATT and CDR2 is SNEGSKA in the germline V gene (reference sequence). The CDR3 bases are TGCAGTGCTAAACCGGGCCTTCTCTATAATTCACCCCTCCACTTT. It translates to CSAKPGLLYNSPLHF.

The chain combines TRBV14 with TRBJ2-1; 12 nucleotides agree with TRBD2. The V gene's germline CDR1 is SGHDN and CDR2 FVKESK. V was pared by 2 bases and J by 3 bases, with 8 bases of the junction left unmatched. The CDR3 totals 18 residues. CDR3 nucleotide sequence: TGTGCCAGCAGCCAAAGACGACTAGCGGGAGCTGTCTACAATGAGCAGTTCTTC. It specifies CASSQRRLAGAVYNEQFF.

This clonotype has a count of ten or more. The chain's CDR3 is CASLAPGGYQPQHF. The CDR3 region has the DNA TGTGCCAGCCTCGCACCGGGGGGCTATCAGCCCCAGCATTTT. The chain combines TRBV28 with TRBJ1-5, with D perhaps matching TRBD1 (6 bases). V lost 8 bases to trimming and J lost 5 bases, with 16 bases between them. The germline CDR1 and CDR2 sequences are MDHEN and SYDVKM. CDR3 length: 14 residues.

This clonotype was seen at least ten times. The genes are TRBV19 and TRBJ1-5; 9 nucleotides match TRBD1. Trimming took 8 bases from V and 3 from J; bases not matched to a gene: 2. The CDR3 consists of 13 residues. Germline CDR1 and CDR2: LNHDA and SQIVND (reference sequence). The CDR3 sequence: CASGTGINQPQHF. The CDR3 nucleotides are TGTGCCAGTGGGACAGGGATCAATCAGCCCCAGCATTTT.

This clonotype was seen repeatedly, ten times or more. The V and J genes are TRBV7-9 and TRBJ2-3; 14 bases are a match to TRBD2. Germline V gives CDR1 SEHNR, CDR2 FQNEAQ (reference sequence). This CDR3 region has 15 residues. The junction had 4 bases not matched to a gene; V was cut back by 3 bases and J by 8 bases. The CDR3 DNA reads TGTGCCAGCAGCTTTCCGACTAGCGGGAGGGGTACGCAGTATTTT. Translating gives CASSFPTSGRGTQYF.

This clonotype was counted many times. The CDR3 loop is CASSPSAGEGTDTQYF. DNA for the CDR3: TGTGCCAGCTCACCTTCAGCGGGAGAAGGCACAGATACGCAGTATTTT. The rearrangement uses TRBV18 and TRBJ2-3; the match to TRBD2 covers 8 bases. Germline V gene lookup returns CDR1 KGHSH and CDR2 LQKENI. The CDR3 is 16 residues long. With 3 bases clipped from V and 1 base from J, the junction kept 6 bases outside the gene matches.

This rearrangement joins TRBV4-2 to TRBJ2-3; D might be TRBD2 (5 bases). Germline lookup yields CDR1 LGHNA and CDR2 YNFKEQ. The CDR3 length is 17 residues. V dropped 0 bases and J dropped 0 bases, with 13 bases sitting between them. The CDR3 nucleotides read TGTGCCAGCAGCCAAGACGGTGCGGGCTGGAGCACAGATACGCAGTATTTT. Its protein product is CASSQDGAGWSTDTQYF.

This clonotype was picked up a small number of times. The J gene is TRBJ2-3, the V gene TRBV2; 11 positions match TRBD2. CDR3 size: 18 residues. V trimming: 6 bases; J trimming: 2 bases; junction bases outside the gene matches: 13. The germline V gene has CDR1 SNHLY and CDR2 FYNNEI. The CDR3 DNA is TGTGCCAGCAGGCCACCCTCCCGACTAGCGGGGCCCACAGATACGCAGTATTTT. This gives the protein CASRPPSRLAGPTDTQYF.

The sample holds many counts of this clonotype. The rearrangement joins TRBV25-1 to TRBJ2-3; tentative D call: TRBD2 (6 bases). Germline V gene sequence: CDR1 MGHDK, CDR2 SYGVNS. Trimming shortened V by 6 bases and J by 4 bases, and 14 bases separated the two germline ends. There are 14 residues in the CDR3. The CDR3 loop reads CASRRGSVADTQYF. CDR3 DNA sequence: TGTGCCAGCAGGCGGGGTTCGGTTGCAGATACGCAGTATTTT.

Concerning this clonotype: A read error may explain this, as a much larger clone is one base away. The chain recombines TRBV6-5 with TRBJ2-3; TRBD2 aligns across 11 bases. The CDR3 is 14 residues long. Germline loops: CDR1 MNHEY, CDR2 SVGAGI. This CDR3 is CATRLAGSIDTQYF. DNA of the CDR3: TGTGCCACCCGACTAGCGGGAAGCATAGATACGCAGTATTTT.

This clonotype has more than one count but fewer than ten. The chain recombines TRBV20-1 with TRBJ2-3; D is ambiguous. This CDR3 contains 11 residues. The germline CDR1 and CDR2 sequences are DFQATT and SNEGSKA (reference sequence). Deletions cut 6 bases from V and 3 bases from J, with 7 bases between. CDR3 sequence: CSAPLTDTQYF. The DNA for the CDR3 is TGCAGTGCCCCTCTTACAGATACGCAGTATTTT.

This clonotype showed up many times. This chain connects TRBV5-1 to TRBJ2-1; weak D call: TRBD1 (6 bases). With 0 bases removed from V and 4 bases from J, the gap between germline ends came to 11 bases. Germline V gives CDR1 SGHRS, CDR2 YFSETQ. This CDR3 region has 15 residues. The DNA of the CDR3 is TGCGCCAGCAGCTTGGAGGGACACCTATACAATGAGCAGTTCTTC. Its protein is CASSLEGHLYNEQFF.

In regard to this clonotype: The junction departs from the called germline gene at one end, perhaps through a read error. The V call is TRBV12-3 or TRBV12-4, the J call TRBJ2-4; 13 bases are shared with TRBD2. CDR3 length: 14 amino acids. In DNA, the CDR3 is TGTGCCAGCAGTTTAGAACTAGCGGGAGGGCCTTATGCCTTC. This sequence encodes CASSLELAGGPYAF.

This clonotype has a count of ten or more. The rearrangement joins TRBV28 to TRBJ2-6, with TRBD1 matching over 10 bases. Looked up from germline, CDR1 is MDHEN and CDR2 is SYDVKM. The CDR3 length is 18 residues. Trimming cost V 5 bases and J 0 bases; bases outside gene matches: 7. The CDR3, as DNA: TGTGCCAGCAGTCCCCCGGGACAGGGGATCTCTGGGGCCAACGTCCTGACTTTC. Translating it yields CASSPPGQGISGANVLTF.